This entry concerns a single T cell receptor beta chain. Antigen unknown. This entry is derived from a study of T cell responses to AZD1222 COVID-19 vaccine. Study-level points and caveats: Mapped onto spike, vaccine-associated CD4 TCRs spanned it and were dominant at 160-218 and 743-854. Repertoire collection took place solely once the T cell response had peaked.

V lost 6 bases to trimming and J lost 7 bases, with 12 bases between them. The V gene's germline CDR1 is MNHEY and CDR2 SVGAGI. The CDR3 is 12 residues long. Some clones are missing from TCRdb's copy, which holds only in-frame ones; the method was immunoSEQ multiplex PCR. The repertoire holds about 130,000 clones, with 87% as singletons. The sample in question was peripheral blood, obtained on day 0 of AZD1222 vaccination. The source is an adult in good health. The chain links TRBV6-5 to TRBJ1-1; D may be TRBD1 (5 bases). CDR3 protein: CASRVPQGEAFF. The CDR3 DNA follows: TGTGCCAGCAGGGTACCTCAGGGTGAAGCTTTCTTT.